This T cell receptor beta chain was observed in a study of response to subunit inactivated influenza vaccine (dated 2018 in TCRdb). Regarding the study in general: Deep quantitative profiling of the T cell receptor repertoire was used in the study to follow responses to a trivalent subunit inactivated influenza vaccine.

General conclusions and limits of the study: It was suggested by the authors that each seasonal influenza vaccination may recruit only a limited number of new T cells.

V drops 4 bases and J drops 6 bases, leaving 12 bases in between. The CDR3 spans 13 residues, from the cysteine through the phenylalanine. Only the CDR3 DNA is retained, 39 bases long and in frame from the first base. Reading the germline V gene (reference sequence) gives CDR1 LGHDT and CDR2 YNNKEL. This clonotype was counted ten times or more. Which antigen it targets is not known. No quality values exist for individual bases; no much larger clone is one base distant. The library was prepared using RT-PCR. The data were produced on an Illumina HiSeq 2500. TCRdb cleaned the public reads at Q25 with fastp, built clones with MiXCR and kept in-frame beta chains. Rows with one shared CDR3 protein collapse into an entry with the most common genes and DNA. This sample has about half a million distinct CDR3 sequences in its table, and less than 10% of those were observed once. The ten largest clones take up about an eighth of the sample.

The material was PBMCs from blood, obtained less than 30 months after vaccination. The TCR comes from a man aged 50 to 75 who received an inactivated influenza vaccine. Donor details come from another sample of the same person, matched by shared clones. The chain joins TRBV3-1 to TRBJ1-1; the D gene remains uncertain. The DNA sequence reads TGTGCCAGCAGCCCCGGCAAGGGCGCTGAAGCTTTCTTT. Its translation reads: CASSPGKGAEAFF.